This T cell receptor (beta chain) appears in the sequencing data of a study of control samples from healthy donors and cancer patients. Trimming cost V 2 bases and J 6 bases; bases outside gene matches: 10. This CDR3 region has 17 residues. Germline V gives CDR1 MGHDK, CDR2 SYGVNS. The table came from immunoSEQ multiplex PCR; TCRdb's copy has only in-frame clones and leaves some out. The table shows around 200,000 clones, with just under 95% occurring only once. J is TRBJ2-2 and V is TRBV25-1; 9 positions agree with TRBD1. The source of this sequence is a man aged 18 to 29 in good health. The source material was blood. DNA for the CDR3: TGTGCCAGCAGTGAAACCGGGGACAGGGTGGTTGCCGGGGAGCTGTTTTTT. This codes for CASSETGDRVVAGELFF.